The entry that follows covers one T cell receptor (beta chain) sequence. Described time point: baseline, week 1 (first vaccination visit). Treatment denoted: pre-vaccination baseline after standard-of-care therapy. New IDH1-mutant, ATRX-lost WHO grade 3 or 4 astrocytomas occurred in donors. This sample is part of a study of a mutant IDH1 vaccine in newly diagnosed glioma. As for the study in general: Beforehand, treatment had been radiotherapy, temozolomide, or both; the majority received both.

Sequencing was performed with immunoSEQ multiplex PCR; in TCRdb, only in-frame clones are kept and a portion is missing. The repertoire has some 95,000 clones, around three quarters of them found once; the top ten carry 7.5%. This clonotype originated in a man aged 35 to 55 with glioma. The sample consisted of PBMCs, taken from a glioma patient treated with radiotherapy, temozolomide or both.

The CDR3 loop is CASSYRTGGEQYF. In DNA form, the CDR3 reads TGTGCCAGCAGTTACCGGACAGGGGGTGAGCAGTACTTC. J is TRBJ2-5 and V is TRBV6-5, with 10 positions matching TRBD1. Trimming cost V 2 bases and J 11 bases; bases outside gene matches: 5. The CDR3 has 13 amino acids. Germline loops: CDR1 MNHEY, CDR2 SVGAGI.